Reported below is one T cell receptor beta chain. This sample is part of a study of blood T cell repertoires in COVID-19. As for the study in general: COVID-19 samples, acute and convalescent, were from the United States, Italy and Spain.

V lost 8 bases and J 9 bases, leaving 19 bases between the germline ends. Germline CDR1 and CDR2: WNHNN and SYGVQD (reference sequence). The CDR3 sequence is 14 residues long. Cohorts were determined from participant-reported clinical history. In the original analysis: The assay estimated nucleated cells by amplifying reference gene primers. Measured with immunoSEQ multiplex PCR; TCRdb has only the in-frame clones, and not every one. V, J and clone size derive from that table, while D and trimming were established from the DNA sequence. The sample lists about 210,000 clones; 89% were seen once. The rearrangement links TRBV10-1 to TRBJ2-2, with D maybe TRBD2 (6 bases). The sequenced sample was PBMCs or T cells enriched from blood (not recorded which). The clonotype originates from a young woman who had recovered from COVID-19. CDR3 protein: CASARDSQPRELFF. Here the CDR3 DNA reads TGCGCCAGCGCTAGGGACTCCCAGCCCCGGGAGCTGTTTTTT.